The 18 T cell receptor beta chains in this list originate from one sample, sequenced in a study of blood T cell repertoires in COVID-19. The assay was immunoSEQ multiplex PCR, and TCRdb's table has in-frame clones only and misses some. The sample contains 45,000 to 65,000 clones, roughly four fifths of which appear only once. The sequencing sample was made of peripheral blood. The receptors were sampled from a man aged 55 to 70 with acute or convalescent COVID-19.

The chain combines TRBV2 with TRBJ1-2; 7 nucleotides agree with TRBD1. The CDR3 is made up of 13 amino acids. J gave up 4 bases and V 6 bases, and 5 bases lay outside the gene matches. Germline V gives CDR1 SNHLY, CDR2 FYNNEI. For the CDR3, the DNA is TGTGCCAGCAGCTCGTCAGGGGGCTATGGCTACACCTTC. Protein: CASSSSGGYGYTF.

V is TRBV12-3 or TRBV12-4 and J is TRBJ2-5, with a tentative D call TRBD1 (6 bases). This CDR3 region has 13 residues. Deletions cut 2 bases from V and 5 bases from J, with 9 bases between. CDR3 sequence: CASSLWGRETQYF. The DNA for the CDR3 is TGTGCCAGCAGTTTATGGGGGCGGGAGACCCAGTACTTC.

V usage is TRBV18 and J usage is TRBJ2-5, with TRBD2 matching over 13 bases. Trimming cost V 3 bases and J 5 bases; bases outside gene matches: 6. Germline CDR1 reads KGHSH; CDR2 reads LQKENI. This CDR3 spans 16 amino acids. CDR3 sequence (DNA): TGTGCCAGCTCACCGACTAGCGGGGGGAGGATGGAGACCCAGTACTTC. This gives the protein CASSPTSGGRMETQYF.

The CDR3 here is CASSRSREAEQFF. In DNA, the CDR3 is TGTGCCAGCAGTAGATCGAGGGAAGCTGAGCAGTTCTTC. The chain uses TRBV6-5 and TRBJ2-1, with D possibly being TRBD2 (5 bases). This CDR3 comprises 13 residues. Trimming removed 5 bases from V and 9 bases from J, with 14 bases in between. CDR1 and CDR2 (germline): MNHEY, SVGAGI.

The rearrangement links TRBV25-1 to TRBJ2-3; 8 bases fit TRBD1. With 5 bases clipped from V and 2 bases from J, the junction kept 6 bases outside the gene matches. CDR1 is MGHDK, CDR2 SYGVNS, per germline. CDR3 size: 15 residues. The CDR3 DNA reads TGTGCCAGCAGTATAGACAGGGGACCCACAGATACGCAGTATTTT. Protein sequence: CASSIDRGPTDTQYF.

The V and J genes are TRBV7-3 and TRBJ2-5; 14 bases are a match to TRBD2. Per the germline V gene, CDR1 is SGHTA and CDR2 is FQGTGA. V was pared by 5 bases and J by 2 bases, with 4 bases of the junction left unmatched. This CDR3 spans 16 amino acids. The CDR3 loop reads CASSPGLAGGQETQYF. In DNA, the CDR3 is TGTGCCAGCAGCCCAGGACTAGCGGGGGGACAAGAGACCCAGTACTTC.

The gene calls are TRBV6-5 and TRBJ1-4, with D perhaps matching TRBD1 (6 bases). Germline V gene sequence: CDR1 MNHEY, CDR2 SVGAGI. V lost 5 bases to trimming and J lost 12 bases, with 19 bases between them. The CDR3 spans 14 residues. CDR3 loop: CASSPRGAAQELFF. As DNA, the CDR3 is TGTGCCAGCAGTCCCCGGGGGGCGGCGCAGGAACTGTTTTTT.

The genes are TRBV7-2 and TRBJ1-2; TRBD1 might be the D (6 bases). V was cut by 1 base and J by 4 bases, with 7 bases left in between. CDR3 length: 13 amino acids. Germline V gives CDR1 SGHTA, CDR2 FQGNSA. The CDR3 nucleotides are TGTGCCAGCAGCTTAGGGACAGCCTATGGCTACACCTTC. Translated, it gives CASSLGTAYGYTF.

The chain employs TRBV5-8 and TRBJ1-2; D possibly corresponds to TRBD1 (5 bases). The germline CDR1 and CDR2 sequences are SGHTS and YDEGEE. The CDR3 is 14 amino acids. The germline V and J ends were trimmed by 5 bases and 3 bases, with 14 bases remaining between them. The DNA for the CDR3 is TGTGCCAGCAGTCAGGAGGGCAGGGACTATGGCTACACCTTC. Residues: CASSQEGRDYGYTF.

The chain uses TRBV19 and TRBJ2-7; a weak D match, TRBD1 (6 bases). Per the germline V gene, CDR1 is LNHDA and CDR2 is SQIVND (reference sequence). CDR3 length: 15 residues. The ends were cut back, 3 bases at V and 2 bases at J, with 14 bases in the middle. The CDR3 is CASSIKGDPTYEQYF. CDR3 bases: TGTGCCAGTAGTATTAAGGGGGACCCCACCTACGAGCAGTACTTC.

The chain is built from TRBV5-1 and TRBJ1-6; D is unresolved. The CDR3 contains 14 residues. The germline CDR1 and CDR2 sequences are SGHRS and YFSETQ. V was trimmed by 4 bases and J by 2 bases, leaving 7 bases between them. This chain's CDR3 is CASSPDTYNSPLHF. CDR3 in DNA: TGCGCCAGCAGCCCAGATACCTATAATTCACCCCTCCACTTT.

This clone was picked up one time. CDR3 nucleotide sequence: TGTGCCAGTAAAAGTCTCGGGGATGAAAAACTGTTTTTT. It is translated as CASKSLGDEKLFF. V and J are TRBV19 and TRBJ1-4; D ambiguous. V lost 7 bases to trimming and J lost 6 bases, with 12 bases between them. Germline V gives CDR1 LNHDA, CDR2 SQIVND (reference sequence). The CDR3 totals 13 residues.

The rearrangement uses TRBV7-8 and TRBJ2-5; TRBD2 is a possible D gene (5 bases). There are 15 residues in the CDR3. Trimming took off 1 base at V and 1 base at J, with 10 bases between the two ends. Germline V lookup: CDR1 SGHVS, CDR2 FQNEAQ. The CDR3 sequence: CASSLGSGIQETQYF. DNA of the CDR3: TGTGCCAGCAGCTTAGGGTCCGGGATCCAAGAGACCCAGTACTTC.

The V and J genes are TRBV5-1 and TRBJ2-3, with D unresolved. The CDR3 extends over 14 amino acids. Germline CDR1 SGHRS, CDR2 YFSETQ. Trimming stripped 0 bases from V and 5 bases from J, with 10 bases between. CDR3 sequence reads: CASSLAAGLDTQYF. CDR3 DNA sequence: TGCGCCAGCAGCTTGGCCGCAGGTCTAGATACGCAGTATTTT.

This clone has a handful of counts. This rearrangement joins TRBV2 to TRBJ1-2; perhaps TRBD1 as D (6 bases). The CDR3 loop spans 13 amino acids. Germline-derived CDR1 and CDR2 are SNHLY and FYNNEI. The ends were cut back, 6 bases at V and 4 bases at J, with 12 bases in the middle. CDR3 nucleotides: TGTGCCAGCAGCGAAACAGGGATCTATGGCTACACCTTC. Translated: CASSETGIYGYTF. Full variable domain (remainder filled in from reference TRBV2 and TRBJ1-2): EPEVTQTPSHQVTQMGQEVILRCVPISNHLYFYWYRQILGQKVEFLVSFYNNEISEKSEIFDDQFSVERPDGSNFTLKIRSTKLEDSAMYFCASSETGIYGYTFGSGTRLTVV.

This clone was seen more than once but under ten times. J is TRBJ1-5 and V is TRBV7-2; 10 nucleotides align to TRBD1. V was pared by 1 base and J by 4 bases, with 7 bases of the junction left unmatched. CDR1 SGHTA and CDR2 FQGNSA come from the germline V gene. The CDR3 is 17 amino acids. CDR3 sequence reads: CASSLDLGQGRNQPQHF. In nucleotides, the CDR3 is TGTGCCAGCAGCTTAGATCTGGGACAGGGGCGGAATCAGCCCCAGCATTTT.

The chain joins TRBV6-5 to TRBJ1-1, with a possible D match to TRBD1 (5 bases). CDR3 length equals 12 residues. Trimming pared 0 bases from V and 12 bases from J, leaving 11 bases between. Germline V CDR1 and CDR2: MNHEY, SVGAGI. CDR3 sequence reads: CASSYSGGVSFF. The CDR3, as DNA: TGTGCCAGCAGTTACTCGGGGGGGGTATCTTTCTTT.

The CDR3 reads CSVRVNSAEQYF. Here the CDR3 DNA reads TGCAGCGTTAGAGTGAACTCCGCCGAGCAGTACTTC. The V call is TRBV29-1, the J call TRBJ2-7; no reliable D call. CDR1 is SQVTM and CDR2 is ANQGSEA in the germline V gene. The CDR3 spans 12 residues. Trimming took off 5 bases at V and 6 bases at J, with 14 bases between the two ends.